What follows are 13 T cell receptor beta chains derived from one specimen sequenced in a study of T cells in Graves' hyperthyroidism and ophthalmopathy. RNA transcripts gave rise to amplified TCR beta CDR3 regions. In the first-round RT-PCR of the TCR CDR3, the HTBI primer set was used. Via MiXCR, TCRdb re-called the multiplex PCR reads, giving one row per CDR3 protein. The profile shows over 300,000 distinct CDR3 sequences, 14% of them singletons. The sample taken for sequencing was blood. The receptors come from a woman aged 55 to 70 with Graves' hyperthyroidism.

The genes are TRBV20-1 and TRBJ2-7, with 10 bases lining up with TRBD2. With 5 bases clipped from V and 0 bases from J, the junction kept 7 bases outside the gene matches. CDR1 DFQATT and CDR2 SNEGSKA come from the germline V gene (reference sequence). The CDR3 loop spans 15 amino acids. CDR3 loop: CSAQGLAASSYEQYF. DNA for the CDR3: TGCAGTGCTCAAGGACTAGCGGCAAGCTCCTACGAGCAGTACTTC.

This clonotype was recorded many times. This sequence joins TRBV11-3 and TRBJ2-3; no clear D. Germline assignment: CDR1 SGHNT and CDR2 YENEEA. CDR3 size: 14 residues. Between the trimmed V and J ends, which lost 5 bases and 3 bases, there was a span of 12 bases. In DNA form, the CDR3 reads TGTGCCAGCAGCCCCGACGGTTCAACAGATACGCAGTATTTT. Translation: CASSPDGSTDTQYF. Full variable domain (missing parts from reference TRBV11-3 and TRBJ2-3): EAGVVQSPRYKIIEKKQPVAFWCNPISGHNTLYWYLQNLGQGPELLIRYENEEAVDDSQLPKDRFSAERLKGVDSTLKIQPAELGDSAVYLCASSPDGSTDTQYFGPGTRLTVL.

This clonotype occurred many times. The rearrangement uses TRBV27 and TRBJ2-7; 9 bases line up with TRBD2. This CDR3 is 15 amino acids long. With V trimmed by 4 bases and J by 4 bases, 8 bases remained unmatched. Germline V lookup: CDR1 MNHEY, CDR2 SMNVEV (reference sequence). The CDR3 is CASSSSAGGLYEQYF. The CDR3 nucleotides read TGTGCCAGCAGTTCCTCAGCGGGAGGCCTTTACGAGCAGTACTTC.

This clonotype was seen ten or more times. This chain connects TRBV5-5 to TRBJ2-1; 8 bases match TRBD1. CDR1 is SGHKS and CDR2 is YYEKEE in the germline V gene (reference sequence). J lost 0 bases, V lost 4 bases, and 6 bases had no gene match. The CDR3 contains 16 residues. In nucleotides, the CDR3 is TGTGCCAGCAGCCAAGGACAGGGAAGCTCCTACAATGAGCAGTTCTTC. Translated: CASSQGQGSSYNEQFF.

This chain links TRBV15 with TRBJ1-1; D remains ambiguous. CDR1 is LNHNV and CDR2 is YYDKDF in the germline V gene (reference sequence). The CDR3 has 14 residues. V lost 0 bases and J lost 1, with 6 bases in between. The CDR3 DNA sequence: TGTGCCACCAGCAGAGATGCAGGGAACACTGAAGCTTTCTTT. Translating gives CATSRDAGNTEAFF.

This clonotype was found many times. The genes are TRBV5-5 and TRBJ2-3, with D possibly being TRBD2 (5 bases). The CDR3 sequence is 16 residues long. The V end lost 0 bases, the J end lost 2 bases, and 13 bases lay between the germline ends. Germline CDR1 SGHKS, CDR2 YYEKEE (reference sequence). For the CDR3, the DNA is TGTGCCAGCAGCTTGGTGGCGGTCGGGAACACAGATACGCAGTATTTT. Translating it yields CASSLVAVGNTDTQYF.

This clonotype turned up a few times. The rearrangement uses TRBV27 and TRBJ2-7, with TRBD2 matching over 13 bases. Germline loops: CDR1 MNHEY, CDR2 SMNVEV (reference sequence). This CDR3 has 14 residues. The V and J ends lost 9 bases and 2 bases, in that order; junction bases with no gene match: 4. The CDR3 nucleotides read TGTGCCAGTCAGACTAGCGGGAGGACCTACGAGCAGTACTTC. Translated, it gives CASQTSGRTYEQYF.

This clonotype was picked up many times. CDR3 loop: CATSEQRSNTGELFF. CDR3 coding DNA: TGTGCCACCAGTGAGCAGCGTTCGAACACCGGGGAGCTGTTTTTT. The V gene is TRBV24-1, the J gene TRBJ2-2; D not certain. Germline assignment: CDR1 KGHDR and CDR2 SFDVKD. The CDR3 loop spans 15 amino acids. V lost 4 bases to trimming and J lost 0 bases, with 8 bases between them.

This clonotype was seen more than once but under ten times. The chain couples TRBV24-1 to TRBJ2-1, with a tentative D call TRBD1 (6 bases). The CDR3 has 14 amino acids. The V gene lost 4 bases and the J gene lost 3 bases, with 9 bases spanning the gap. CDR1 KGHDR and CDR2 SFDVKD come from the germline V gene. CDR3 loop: CATSEQGFYNEQFF. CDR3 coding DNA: TGTGCCACCAGTGAGCAGGGGTTCTACAATGAGCAGTTCTTC.

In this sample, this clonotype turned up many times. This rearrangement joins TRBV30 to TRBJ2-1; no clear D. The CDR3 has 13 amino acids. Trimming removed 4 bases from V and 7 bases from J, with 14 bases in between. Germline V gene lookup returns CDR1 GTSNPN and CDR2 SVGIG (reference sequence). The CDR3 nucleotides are TGTGCCTGGACTACGGACCCGGCTAATGAGCAGTTCTTC. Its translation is CAWTTDPANEQFF.

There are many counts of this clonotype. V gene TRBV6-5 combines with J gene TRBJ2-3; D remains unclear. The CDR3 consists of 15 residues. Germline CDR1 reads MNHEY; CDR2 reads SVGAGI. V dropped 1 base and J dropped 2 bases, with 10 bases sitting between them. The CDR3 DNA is TGTGCCAGCAGTTACTTCCAATCGGACACAGATACGCAGTATTTT. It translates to CASSYFQSDTDTQYF.

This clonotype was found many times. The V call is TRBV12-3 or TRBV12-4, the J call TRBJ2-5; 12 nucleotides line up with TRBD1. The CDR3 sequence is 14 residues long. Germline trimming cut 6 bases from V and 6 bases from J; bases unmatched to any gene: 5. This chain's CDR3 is CASRGTGGKKTQYF. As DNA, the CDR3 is TGTGCCAGCAGGGGGACAGGGGGCAAAAAGACCCAGTACTTC.

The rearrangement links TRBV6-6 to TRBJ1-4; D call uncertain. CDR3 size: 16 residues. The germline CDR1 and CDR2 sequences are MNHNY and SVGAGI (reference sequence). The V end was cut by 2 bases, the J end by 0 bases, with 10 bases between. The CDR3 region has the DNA TGTGCCAGCAGTTACGGCCCGACGGCAACTAATGAAAAACTGTTTTTT. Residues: CASSYGPTATNEKLFF.